Listed below are T cell receptor beta chains from one sample, sequenced in a study of early T cells in non-severe SARS-CoV-2 infection. TCRdb redid the calling of the 5' RACE reads with MiXCR, one entry per CDR3 protein. The sample lists some 98,000 distinct CDR3 sequences, 16% seen once, with roughly 1.2% in the top ten. The sample was whole blood. Every receptor here comes from an adult who was a healthcare worker with PCR-confirmed SARS-CoV-2 infection or an uninfected control (not recorded which). Both conserved end residues are part of each CDR3. D genes are given only for firm matches. Clone sizes are given selectively: once, few, many, or a class where the clone is expanded.

v_call,clone_size,d_call,j_call,cdr3_aa,cdr3_nt
TRBV20-1,-,TRBD2,TRBJ2-7,CSATTPRSGRAFTYEQYF,TGCAGTGCTACTACCCCGAGGAGCGGGAGGGCCTTTACCTACGAGCAGTACTTC
TRBV27,-,TRBD2,TRBJ2-7,CASSHHSLAGAVDEQYF,TGTGCCAGCAGTCACCACTCATTAGCGGGAGCCGTCGACGAGCAGTACTTC
TRBV5-1,few,-,TRBJ2-2,CASSPLVENTGELFF,TGCGCCAGCAGCCCCCTGGTAGAGAACACCGGGGAGCTGTTTTTT
TRBV21-1,-,-,TRBJ1-1,CASSLSFRGRGEAFF,TGTGCCAGCAGCCTATCCTTCAGGGGGCGCGGTGAAGCTTTCTTT
TRBV29-1,few,-,TRBJ2-3,CSVEQTSTDTQYF,TGCAGCGTTGAGCAGACTAGCACAGATACGCAGTATTTT
TRBV28,few,-,TRBJ1-6,CASRRMNSPLHF,TGTGCCAGCAGGAGAATGAATTCACCCCTCCACTTT
TRBV12-3/TRBV12-4,-,TRBD1,TRBJ1-2,CASSVGQGLGYTF,TGTGCCAGCAGTGTAGGACAGGGCCTAGGCTACACCTTC
TRBV27,many,-,TRBJ1-5,CASSQTGSNQPQHF,TGTGCCAGCAGTCAGACAGGCTCCAATCAGCCCCAGCATTTT
TRBV18,-,TRBD2,TRBJ2-1,CASSPKLAGGVDNEQFF,TGTGCCAGCTCACCAAAACTAGCGGGGGGTGTTGACAATGAGCAGTTCTTC
TRBV5-4,once,-,TRBJ2-4,CASSSTRGDIQYF,TGTGCCAGCAGCTCCACCAGGGGAGACATTCAGTACTTC
TRBV2,medium-sized,TRBD1,TRBJ2-7,CASSVQGSSYEQYF,TGTGCCAGCAGTGTACAGGGGAGCTCCTACGAGCAGTACTTC
TRBV5-1,-,-,TRBJ2-7,CASSEDVSGYEQYF,TGCGCCAGCAGCGAGGACGTCAGTGGATACGAGCAGTACTTC
TRBV20-1,many,TRBD1,TRBJ2-3,CSARLQGSTDTQYF,TGCAGTGCGCGCCTACAGGGGAGTACAGATACGCAGTATTTT
TRBV20-1,-,-,TRBJ1-1,CSARDLGSGTEAFF,TGCAGTGCTAGAGATCTAGGGTCAGGTACTGAAGCTTTCTTT
TRBV6-6,few,-,TRBJ2-3,CASSYMHSRTDTQYF,TGTGCCAGCAGTTACATGCACAGCAGGACAGATACGCAGTATTTT
TRBV2,few,TRBD1,TRBJ2-2,CASRGQGGVTGELFF,TGTGCCAGCAGAGGACAGGGGGGAGTCACCGGGGAGCTGTTTTTT
TRBV20-1,-,-,TRBJ2-3,CSATSVRTDTQYF,TGCAGTGCTACTAGTGTCCGCACAGATACGCAGTATTTT
TRBV7-2,-,TRBD2,TRBJ2-1,CASSFTSGYNEQFF,TGTGCCAGCAGCTTTACTAGCGGATACAATGAGCAGTTCTTC
TRBV18,few,-,TRBJ1-5,CASSPTRVNSNQPQHF,TGTGCCAGCTCACCTACGAGGGTGAATAGCAATCAGCCCCAGCATTTT